The 17 T cell receptor beta chains given below trace back to one sample, sequenced in a study of follicular helper T cells after annual influenza vaccination. Profiled with immunoSEQ multiplex PCR; TCRdb holds only in-frame clones, not every one. Of about 11,000 clones in the sample, nearly 85% are singletons; the top ten hold roughly 0.9%. The sequencing here drew on CXCR5- memory CD4+ T cells sorted from blood, taken 6 weeks after influenza vaccination. These receptors originate from an adult who received the influenza vaccine.

The chain couples TRBV29-1 to TRBJ1-2, with TRBD1 matching 11 bases. With 2 bases clipped from V and 7 bases from J, the junction kept 6 bases outside the gene matches. This CDR3 region has 14 residues. Germline-derived CDR1 and CDR2 are SQVTM and ANQGSEA. CDR3 nucleotides: TGCAGCGTTGAAATTGGACAGGGGGCGGGTGGCTACACCTTC. Translated: CSVEIGQGAGGYTF.

The rearrangement joins TRBV19 to TRBJ1-3; D gene uncertain. Trimming stripped 7 bases from V and 0 bases from J, with 10 bases between. The CDR3 runs to 14 residues. Germline V gene data show CDR1 as LNHDA and CDR2 as SQIVND (reference sequence). The CDR3 DNA is TGTGCCAGTAACTCAGGTCGCTCTGGAAACACCATATATTTT. It encodes CASNSGRSGNTIYF.

In this sample, this clone turned up a few times. The V and J genes are TRBV4-2 and TRBJ2-7; TRBD1 matches at 8 bases. Germline V gene data show CDR1 as LGHNA and CDR2 as YNFKEQ. Germline trimming cut 3 bases from V and 7 bases from J; bases unmatched to any gene: 8. This CDR3 comprises 14 residues. This CDR3 is CASSQRQGPGEQYF. As DNA, the CDR3 is TGTGCCAGCAGCCAGAGACAGGGGCCAGGGGAGCAGTACTTC.

V and J are TRBV19 and TRBJ2-3, with 16 bases matching TRBD2. This CDR3 is built from 18 residues. Germline CDR1 is LNHDA and CDR2 is SQIVND (reference sequence). After removal of 6 bases from V and 5 bases from J, the junction contained 11 bases not matched to a gene. In DNA form, the CDR3 reads TGTGCCAGTAGGCCCCCCGGGACTAGCGGGGGGGCCTTAGATACGCAGTATTTT. Its protein product is CASRPPGTSGGALDTQYF. Combining the CDR3 with reference TRBV19 and TRBJ2-3 gives the whole variable domain DGGITQSPKYLFRKEGQNVTLSCEQNLNHDAMYWYRQDPGQGLRLIYYSQIVNDFQKGDIAEGYSVSREKKESFPLTVTSAQKNPTAFYLCASRPPGTSGGALDTQYFGPGTRLTVL.

The gene calls are TRBV30 and TRBJ2-7; 7 nucleotides line up with TRBD1. Germline CDR1 is GTSNPN and CDR2 is SVGIG (reference sequence). Trimming cost V 1 base and J 0 bases; bases outside gene matches: 3. The CDR3 runs 14 residues. The CDR3 DNA sequence: TGTGCCTGGAGTGGCGCAGGGGGCTCCTACGAGCAGTACTTC. Protein: CAWSGAGGSYEQYF.

This chain links TRBV6-6 with TRBJ2-1; possibly TRBD1 for D (6 bases). This CDR3 spans 14 amino acids. Trimming removed 2 bases at V and 5 bases at J, with 10 bases between. Germline V gene sequence: CDR1 MNHNY, CDR2 SVGAGI (reference sequence). CDR3 in DNA: TGTGCCAGCAGTTACGGGGGCCGCCACAATGAGCAGTTCTTC. Protein: CASSYGGRHNEQFF.

The chain couples TRBV5-1 to TRBJ2-1; 10 bases line up with TRBD2. The trim removed 7 bases at V and 8 bases at J, leaving 12 bases unmatched. The CDR3 length is 15 residues. CDR1 is SGHRS, CDR2 YFSETQ, per germline. The chain's CDR3 is CASQLNLAGAHEQFF. The CDR3, as DNA: TGCGCCAGCCAATTGAACCTAGCGGGGGCGCATGAGCAGTTCTTC.

DNA for the CDR3: TGTGCCAGCAGTCTTACTAGCGGACCCACCTACGAGCAGTACTTC. Translating gives CASSLTSGPTYEQYF. V and J are TRBV28 and TRBJ2-7, with 8 positions matching TRBD2. The CDR3 loop spans 15 amino acids. J gave up 2 bases and V 5 bases, and 8 bases lay outside the gene matches. The germline V gene encodes CDR1 MDHEN and CDR2 SYDVKM.

The J gene is TRBJ2-3, the V gene TRBV7-2, with 12 bases fitting TRBD2. There are 14 residues in the CDR3. Germline-derived CDR1 and CDR2 are SGHTA and FQGNSA. Losses at the gene ends were 3 bases for V and 6 bases for J; bases not matched to a gene: 1. The CDR3 DNA reads TGTGCCAGCAGCTTTGGACTAGCGGGGGATACGCAGTATTTT. Encoded protein: CASSFGLAGDTQYF.

V usage is TRBV2 and J usage is TRBJ1-5; D remains ambiguous. The V gene's germline CDR1 is SNHLY and CDR2 FYNNEI. V was pared by 6 bases and J by 2 bases, with 14 bases between. The CDR3 has 15 amino acids. The CDR3 here is CASRERDTGNQPQHF. The CDR3 DNA is TGTGCCAGCAGGGAGAGGGATACCGGCAATCAGCCCCAGCATTTT.

This CDR3 is CASSPDGVVREGHEDTQYF. The CDR3 region has the DNA TGTGCCAGCAGCCCCGACGGGGTTGTGCGGGAGGGCCATGAAGATACGCAGTATTTT. The chain couples TRBV21-1 to TRBJ2-3; the table names TRBD2, a call not compared with the DNA. TRBV21-1 is a pseudogene. This CDR3 has 19 amino acids.

The V and J genes are TRBV4-3 and TRBJ1-4, with a possible D match to TRBD1 (5 bases). CDR1 is LGHNA, CDR2 YSLEER, per germline. The ends were cut back, 2 bases at V and 6 bases at J, with 19 bases in the middle. The CDR3 length is 17 residues. The CDR3 loop is CASSQYRSGGTYEKLFF. DNA of the CDR3: TGCGCCAGCAGCCAATACCGTTCTGGGGGGACTTATGAAAAACTGTTTTTT.

The J gene is TRBJ1-1, the V gene TRBV11-2; 7 nucleotides line up with TRBD1. Unmatched junction bases numbered 16, after V lost 5 bases and J lost 1 base. From germline, CDR1 is SGHAT and CDR2 FQNNGV. CDR3 length: 18 residues. The CDR3 region has the DNA TGTGCCAGCAGCCCGGGATTCAAAGGACAGGCGAGGAACACTGAAGCTTTCTTT. Its protein product is CASSPGFKGQARNTEAFF.

This chain links TRBV10-3 with TRBJ1-5; 10 positions match TRBD1. This CDR3 comprises 16 residues. Per the germline V gene, CDR1 is ENHRY and CDR2 is SYGVKD. The J segment lost 6 bases and the V segment lost 10 bases, leaving 15 bases of the junction unmatched. The CDR3 DNA sequence: TGTGCCACCGGAGGGACCGGGACAGGGGACGCTCAGCCCCAGCATTTT. Translating it yields CATGGTGTGDAQPQHF.

This chain uses TRBV7-2 with TRBJ2-5, with D possibly TRBD2 on 6 matching bases. CDR3 length: 14 amino acids. In germline, CDR1 is SGHTA, CDR2 FQGNSA. The V and J ends lost 5 bases and 1 base respectively, with 11 bases between them. In DNA form, the CDR3 reads TGTGCCAGCAGCGGACGGGACTTCCAAGAGACCCAGTACTTC. Translated, it gives CASSGRDFQETQYF.

The gene calls are TRBV30 and TRBJ2-5; 14 bases line up with TRBD2. The CDR3 has 17 amino acids. Trimming cost V 5 bases and J 2 bases; bases outside gene matches: 10. Germline CDR1 reads GTSNPN; CDR2 reads SVGIG (reference sequence). DNA of the CDR3: TGTGCCTGGGAGGGATACAGACTAGCGGGGGGGCAAGAGACCCAGTACTTC. It specifies CAWEGYRLAGGQETQYF.

This chain links TRBV14 with TRBJ1-2; tentative D call: TRBD1 (5 bases). The CDR3 runs 15 residues. Germline lookup yields CDR1 SGHDN and CDR2 FVKESK. Trimming stripped 0 bases from V and 4 bases from J, with 12 bases between. CDR3 loop: CASSQELGPSYGYTF. DNA of the CDR3: TGTGCCAGCAGCCAAGAATTGGGGCCGAGCTATGGCTACACCTTC.